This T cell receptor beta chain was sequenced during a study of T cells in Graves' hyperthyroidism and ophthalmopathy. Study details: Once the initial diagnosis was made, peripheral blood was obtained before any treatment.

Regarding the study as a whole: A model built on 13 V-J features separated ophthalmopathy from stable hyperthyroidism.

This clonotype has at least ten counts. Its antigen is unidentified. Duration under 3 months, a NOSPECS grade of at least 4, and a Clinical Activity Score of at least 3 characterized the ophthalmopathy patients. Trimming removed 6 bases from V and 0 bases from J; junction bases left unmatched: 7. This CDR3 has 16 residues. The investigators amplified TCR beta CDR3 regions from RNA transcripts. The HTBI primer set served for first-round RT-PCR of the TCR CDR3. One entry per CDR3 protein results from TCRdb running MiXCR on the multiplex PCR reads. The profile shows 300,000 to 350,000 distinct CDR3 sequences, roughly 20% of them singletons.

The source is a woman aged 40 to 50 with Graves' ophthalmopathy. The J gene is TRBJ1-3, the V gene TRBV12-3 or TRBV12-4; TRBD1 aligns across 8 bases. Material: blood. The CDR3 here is CASRGTGPFSGNTIYF. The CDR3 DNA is TGTGCCAGCAGGGGGACAGGTCCCTTCTCTGGAAACACCATATATTTT.